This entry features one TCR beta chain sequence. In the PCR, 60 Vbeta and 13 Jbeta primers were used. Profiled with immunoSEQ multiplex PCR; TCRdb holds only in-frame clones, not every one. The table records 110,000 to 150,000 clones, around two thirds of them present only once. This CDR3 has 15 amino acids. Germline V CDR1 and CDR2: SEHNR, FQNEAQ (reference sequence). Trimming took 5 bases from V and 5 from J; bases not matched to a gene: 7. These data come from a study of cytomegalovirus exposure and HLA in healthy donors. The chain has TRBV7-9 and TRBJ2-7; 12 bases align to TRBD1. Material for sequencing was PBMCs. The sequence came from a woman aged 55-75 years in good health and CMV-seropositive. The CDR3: CASSPKGQGANEQYF. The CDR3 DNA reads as TGTGCCAGCAGCCCAAAGGGACAGGGGGCCAACGAGCAGTACTTC.